These 20 T cell receptor beta chains originate from one sample sequenced in a study of early T cells in non-severe SARS-CoV-2 infection. TCRdb analysed the 5' RACE reads with MiXCR anew, one entry per CDR3 protein. The repertoire has around 100,000 distinct CDR3 sequences, around 16% of them found once; the top ten carry roughly 1.3%. The sequencing input was whole blood. The receptors derive from an adult who was a healthcare worker with PCR-confirmed SARS-CoV-2 infection or an uninfected control (not recorded which).

The chain employs TRBV29-1 and TRBJ1-1; 9 positions agree with TRBD1. This CDR3 has 12 residues. Germline-derived CDR1 and CDR2 are SQVTM and ANQGSEA. With V trimmed by 7 bases and J by 7 bases, 7 bases remained unmatched. CDR3 DNA sequence: TGCAGCGCTGTGACAGGGGGACATGAAGCTTTCTTT. It is translated as CSAVTGGHEAFF.

There are a few counts of this clonotype. This chain connects TRBV11-2 to TRBJ2-5, with 7 bases identical to TRBD2. This CDR3 spans 17 amino acids. J was trimmed by 3 bases and V by 5 bases; bases with no gene match: 15. Germline V lookup: CDR1 SGHAT, CDR2 FQNNGV. CDR3 loop: CASSGFGPWEGKETQYF. DNA for the CDR3: TGTGCCAGCAGCGGATTCGGGCCCTGGGAGGGTAAAGAGACCCAGTACTTC.

CDR3: CASGQSGGPQHF. The CDR3 DNA is TGTGCCAGCGGACAGTCTGGGGGGCCCCAGCATTTT. The V and J genes are TRBV2 and TRBJ1-5, with TRBD1 as a possible D gene (6 bases). Trimming cost V 8 bases and J 9 bases, with 14 bases left between them. The CDR3 contains 12 residues. CDR1 is SNHLY, CDR2 FYNNEI, per germline.

This clonotype was detected ten times or more. J is TRBJ2-7 and V is TRBV29-1; TRBD1 matches 11 bases. Germline CDR1 SQVTM, CDR2 ANQGSEA. The CDR3 has 15 residues. After removal of 7 bases from V and 2 bases from J, the junction contained 10 bases not matched to a gene. CDR3 nucleotides: TGCAGCGCCCAGGCCGGGGACAGGGGGGCCTACGAGCAGTACTTC. Amino acids: CSAQAGDRGAYEQYF.

The chain has TRBV7-2 and TRBJ2-5; 7 bases agree with TRBD2. Germline trimming cut 1 base from V and 5 bases from J; bases unmatched to any gene: 7. In germline, CDR1 is SGHTA, CDR2 FQGNSA. The CDR3 covers 15 residues. The CDR3 reads CASSLVAGAAETQYF. CDR3 nucleotides: TGTGCCAGCAGCTTAGTGGCGGGAGCAGCGGAGACCCAGTACTTC.

This clonotype was picked up a small number of times. This rearrangement joins TRBV29-1 to TRBJ1-1; D gene uncertain. In germline, CDR1 is SQVTM, CDR2 ANQGSEA. CDR3 length equals 13 residues. Trimming stripped 4 bases from V and 0 bases from J, with 9 bases between. CDR3 bases: TGCAGCGTTGCCGGTTTGATGAACACTGAAGCTTTCTTT. It is translated as CSVAGLMNTEAFF.

The chain links TRBV24-1 to TRBJ2-3; D may be TRBD2 (6 bases). This CDR3 region has 15 residues. CDR1 KGHDR and CDR2 SFDVKD come from the germline V gene. V lost 5 bases to trimming and J lost 3 bases, with 14 bases between them. CDR3: CATSGEAGRTDTQYF. CDR3 bases: TGTGCCACCAGTGGGGAGGCGGGGAGGACAGATACGCAGTATTTT.

This clonotype was recorded a few times. The chain combines TRBV7-9 with TRBJ2-7, with 8 bases that match TRBD2. Germline V gene sequence: CDR1 SEHNR, CDR2 FQNEAQ (reference sequence). The CDR3 is 15 residues long. V lost 7 bases to trimming and J lost 0 bases; unmatched junction nucleotides: 8. DNA for the CDR3: TGTGCCAGCACCTTCGCGGGGGGTAGCTCCTACGAGCAGTACTTC. This codes for CASTFAGGSSYEQYF.

This clonotype was counted a few times. The genes are TRBV18 and TRBJ2-3; 9 positions agree with TRBD1. This CDR3 contains 20 residues. V trimming: 3 bases; J trimming: 0 bases; junction bases outside the gene matches: 16. CDR1 is KGHSH, CDR2 LQKENI, per germline. Written as DNA, the CDR3 is TGTGCCAGCTCACCCGTGATGCGGGACAGGGCTTTCTCCAGCACAGATACGCAGTATTTT. The encoded protein is CASSPVMRDRAFSSTDTQYF.

This clonotype was detected only once. The gene calls are TRBV6-2 or TRBV6-3 and TRBJ2-1; perhaps TRBD1 as D (6 bases). Germline V CDR1 and CDR2: MNHEY, SVGEGT. The CDR3 has 15 residues. V was trimmed by 5 bases and J by 1 base, leaving 12 bases between them. The CDR3 loop reads CASSLRDTSYNEQFF. In nucleotides, the CDR3 is TGTGCCAGCAGTCTTCGGGACACTTCCTACAATGAGCAGTTCTTC.

This clonotype appeared a few times. The chain combines TRBV7-9 with TRBJ2-1, with D perhaps matching TRBD1 (6 bases). From germline, CDR1 is SEHNR and CDR2 FQNEAQ (reference sequence). The CDR3 contains 13 residues. V was clipped by 5 bases and J by 8 bases, with 13 bases between them. The CDR3 nucleotides are TGTGCCAGCAGCCCCTCGACAGGCCATGAGCAGTTCTTC. Protein: CASSPSTGHEQFF.

The chain joins TRBV9 to TRBJ1-3, with TRBD1 matching over 9 bases. The ends lost 1 base at V and 2 bases at J; junction bases unmatched: 4. This CDR3 region has 16 residues. Germline V gene sequence: CDR1 SGDLS, CDR2 YYNGEE. The CDR3 DNA sequence: TGTGCCAGCAGCGTATCGACAGGGGGAACTGGAAACACCATATATTTT. It codes for CASSVSTGGTGNTIYF.

This clonotype was detected only a few times. The rearrangement joins TRBV12-3 or TRBV12-4 to TRBJ2-7; 13 bases match TRBD2. With 5 bases clipped from V and 3 bases from J, the junction kept 10 bases outside the gene matches. This CDR3 is built from 17 residues. Written as DNA, the CDR3 is TGTGCCAGCAGTCAATATCGGACTAGCGGGAGTTTCTACGAGCAGTACTTC. Protein sequence: CASSQYRTSGSFYEQYF.

The chain links TRBV6-2 or TRBV6-3 to TRBJ2-1; a weak D match, TRBD2 (6 bases). The germline V gene has CDR1 MNHEY and CDR2 SVGEGT. The CDR3 extends over 14 amino acids. The germline V and J ends were trimmed by 7 bases and 7 bases, with 17 bases remaining between them. The CDR3 nucleotides read TGTGCCAGCACATATCGGGACTTAGAGAATGAGCAGTTCTTC. Amino acid sequence: CASTYRDLENEQFF.

The chain links TRBV7-6 to TRBJ1-6; D is possibly TRBD1 (5 bases). Between the trimmed V and J ends, which lost 4 bases and 7 bases, there was a span of 14 bases. Germline assignment: CDR1 SGHVS and CDR2 FNYEAQ. The CDR3 extends over 15 amino acids. CDR3 DNA sequence: TGTGCCAGCAGCTCCCGATGGGGGAAGAATTCACCCCTCCACTTT. Encoded protein: CASSSRWGKNSPLHF. Drawing the rest from reference TRBV7-6 and TRBJ1-6, the complete variable domain is GAGVSQSPRYKVTKRGQDVALRCDPISGHVSLYWYRQALGQGPEFLTYFNYEAQQDKSGLPNDRFSAERPEGSISTLTIQRTEQRDSAMYRCASSSRWGKNSPLHFGNGTRLTVT.

V and J are TRBV24-1 and TRBJ2-1; D perhaps matches TRBD2 (6 bases). This CDR3 has 16 amino acids. V was trimmed by 5 bases and J by 4 bases, leaving 17 bases between them. Germline V gene data show CDR1 as KGHDR and CDR2 as SFDVKD. The chain's CDR3 is CATSGLKETSYNEQFF. The CDR3 nucleotides read TGTGCCACCAGTGGGCTGAAGGAGACTAGTTACAATGAGCAGTTCTTC.

This clonotype was counted only a few times. V gene TRBV11-2 combines with J gene TRBJ1-2; the D is unclear. The ends were cut back, 6 bases at V and 2 bases at J, with 13 bases in the middle. The germline CDR1 and CDR2 sequences are SGHAT and FQNNGV. The length of the CDR3 is 14 residues. The CDR3 sequence: CASSPQGQNYGYTF. The CDR3 DNA reads as TGTGCCAGCAGTCCTCAAGGGCAAAACTATGGCTACACCTTC.

Only a few counts were recorded for this clonotype. The rearrangement uses TRBV7-9 and TRBJ1-5, with D possibly TRBD1 on 5 matching bases. Germline loops: CDR1 SEHNR, CDR2 FQNEAQ (reference sequence). V was shortened by 5 bases and J by 0 bases, with 11 bases between the two germline ends. The CDR3 has 15 residues. The CDR3: CASSRSGSSNQPQHF. The DNA of the CDR3 is TGTGCCAGCAGCAGATCAGGGAGTAGCAATCAGCCCCAGCATTTT. Supplemented by reference TRBV7-9 and TRBJ1-5, the full variable domain reads DTGVSQNPRHKITKRGQNVTFRCDPISEHNRLYWYRQTLGQGPEFLTYFQNEAQLEKSRLLSDRFSAERPKGSFSTLEIQRTEQGDSAMYLCASSRSGSSNQPQHFGDGTRLSIL.

This chain uses TRBV11-2 with TRBJ2-3, with TRBD1 identical over 9 bases. This CDR3 spans 17 amino acids. V shed 3 bases and J 1 base; nucleotides not matched to a gene: 8. Germline V gene sequence: CDR1 SGHAT, CDR2 FQNNGV. The chain's CDR3 is CASSFQGQGSGTDTQYF. For the CDR3, the DNA is TGTGCCAGCAGCTTCCAAGGACAGGGGTCAGGCACAGATACGCAGTATTTT. Full variable domain (missing parts from reference TRBV11-2 and TRBJ2-3): EAGVAQSPRYKIIEKRQSVAFWCNPISGHATLYWYQQILGQGPKLLIQFQNNGVVDDSQLPKDRFSAERLKGVDSTLKIQPAKLEDSAVYLCASSFQGQGSGTDTQYFGPGTRLTVL.

This clonotype was found a few times. V gene TRBV2 combines with J gene TRBJ2-7; 8 bases agree with TRBD1. The CDR3 length is 14 residues. Looked up from germline, CDR1 is SNHLY and CDR2 is FYNNEI. The V and J ends lost 6 bases and 0 bases, in that order; junction bases with no gene match: 4. CDR3 sequence (DNA): TGTGCCAGCAGCCGACAGGGGAGCTCCTACGAGCAGTACTTC. Translation gives CASSRQGSSYEQYF.